These T cell receptor beta chains were read from a single sample in a study of blood T cell repertoires in COVID-19. Assay: immunoSEQ multiplex PCR; the TCRdb copy retains only in-frame clones and omits some. The sample holds about 71,000 clones, roughly nine tenths seen once. The specimen was peripheral blood. These TCRs come from a man aged 50 to 60 with active COVID-19. Each CDR3 is given with its conserved first and last residue. Fields, in order: J gene, D gene, clone size, V gene, CDR3 protein, CDR3 DNA. The D gene is left open where the match is weak. A row's size may be missing; if present it is once, few, many or a size class.

J gene: TRBJ2-5
D gene: .
clone size: .
V gene: TRBV15
CDR3 protein: CATSGTYLGHYQETQYF
CDR3 DNA: TGTGCCACCAGCGGAACCTACCTAGGCCACTACCAAGAGACCCAGTACTTC

J gene: TRBJ2-2
D gene: TRBD2
clone size: .
V gene: TRBV5-1
CDR3 protein: CASSLILAGDLTGELFF
CDR3 DNA: TGCGCCAGCAGTCTAATCCTAGCGGGCGATTTGACCGGGGAGCTGTTTTTT

J gene: TRBJ2-3
D gene: TRBD2
clone size: .
V gene: TRBV2
CDR3 protein: CASGLAGWRGTDTQYF
CDR3 DNA: TGTGCCAGCGGACTAGCGGGGTGGCGGGGCACAGATACGCAGTATTTT

J gene: TRBJ1-4
D gene: .
clone size: .
V gene: TRBV3-1/TRBV3-2
CDR3 protein: CASSQSDTATNEKLFF
CDR3 DNA: TGTGCCAGCAGCCAGTCAGACACAGCAACTAATGAAAAACTGTTTTTT

J gene: TRBJ2-1
D gene: TRBD2
clone size: .
V gene: TRBV19
CDR3 protein: CASTRRERGYNEQFF
CDR3 DNA: TGTGCCAGTACCCGTAGGGAGCGGGGTTACAATGAGCAGTTCTTC

J gene: TRBJ2-3
D gene: TRBD2
clone size: .
V gene: TRBV5-1
CDR3 protein: CASSDLLAGGPDTQYF
CDR3 DNA: TGCGCCAGCAGCGACCTTCTAGCGGGGGGGCCAGATACGCAGTATTTT

J gene: TRBJ1-1
D gene: .
clone size: .
V gene: TRBV19
CDR3 protein: CASRFGRGTEAFF
CDR3 DNA: TGTGCCAGTAGATTTGGTCGGGGCACTGAAGCTTTCTTT

J gene: TRBJ1-6
D gene: .
clone size: .
V gene: TRBV5-5
CDR3 protein: CASSLRTANSPLHF
CDR3 DNA: TGTGCCAGCAGTCTTCGGACAGCAAATTCACCCCTCCACTTT

J gene: TRBJ1-1
D gene: .
clone size: .
V gene: TRBV4-1
CDR3 protein: CASSQEVARENTEAFF
CDR3 DNA: TGCGCCAGCAGCCAAGAGGTAGCGCGGGAGAACACTGAAGCTTTCTTT

J gene: TRBJ1-1
D gene: TRBD1
clone size: .
V gene: TRBV5-5
CDR3 protein: CASSLGDREHTEAFF
CDR3 DNA: TGTGCCAGCAGCTTGGGGGACAGGGAGCACACTGAAGCTTTCTTT

J gene: TRBJ2-7
D gene: TRBD1
clone size: once
V gene: TRBV4-1
CDR3 protein: CASSPRTGGSYEQYF
CDR3 DNA: TGCGCCAGCAGCCCGAGGACAGGTGGCTCCTACGAGCAGTACTTC

J gene: TRBJ2-1
D gene: TRBD2
clone size: once
V gene: TRBV5-4
CDR3 protein: CASRWEGNAEFF
CDR3 DNA: TGTGCCAGCAGATGGGAGGGCAACGCAGAGTTCTTC

J gene: TRBJ1-1
D gene: TRBD1
clone size: .
V gene: TRBV3-1/TRBV3-2
CDR3 protein: CASSERTGRNTEAFF
CDR3 DNA: TGTGCCAGCAGCGAAAGGACAGGGAGGAACACTGAAGCTTTCTTT

J gene: TRBJ1-3
D gene: TRBD1
clone size: few
V gene: TRBV3-1/TRBV3-2
CDR3 protein: CASSQVLQGNRYKGNTIYF
CDR3 DNA: TGTGCCAGCAGCCAAGTTCTACAGGGGAACCGCTATAAAGGAAACACCATATATTTT

J gene: TRBJ1-1
D gene: .
clone size: few
V gene: TRBV19
CDR3 protein: CASSIGGPREAFF
CDR3 DNA: TGTGCCAGTAGTATAGGAGGTCCGCGGGAAGCTTTCTTT

J gene: TRBJ1-3
D gene: .
clone size: few
V gene: TRBV11-2
CDR3 protein: CASSLRSVTRLSGNTIYF
CDR3 DNA: TGTGCCAGCAGCTTACGGTCTGTTACCAGACTCTCTGGAAACACCATATATTTT

J gene: TRBJ2-7
D gene: .
clone size: .
V gene: TRBV4-3
CDR3 protein: CASSQEVYEQYF
CDR3 DNA: TGCGCCAGCAGCCAGGAGGTCTACGAGCAGTACTTC

J gene: TRBJ2-7
D gene: TRBD2
clone size: .
V gene: TRBV5-6
CDR3 protein: CASRRLAGEQYF
CDR3 DNA: TGTGCCAGCAGAAGACTAGCTGGGGAGCAGTACTTC

J gene: TRBJ1-4
D gene: .
clone size: .
V gene: TRBV6-2/TRBV6-3
CDR3 protein: CASSYRATNEKLFF
CDR3 DNA: TGTGCCAGCAGTTATAGAGCAACTAATGAAAAACTGTTTTTT

J gene: TRBJ2-1
D gene: TRBD2
clone size: .
V gene: TRBV10-3
CDR3 protein: CAISERLAGPNEQFF
CDR3 DNA: TGTGCCATCAGTGAGCGACTAGCGGGGCCCAACGAGCAGTTCTTC

J gene: TRBJ2-7
D gene: TRBD1
clone size: .
V gene: TRBV3-1/TRBV3-2
CDR3 protein: CASSQDTGGNYEQYF
CDR3 DNA: TGTGCCAGCAGCCAAGATACAGGGGGCAACTACGAGCAGTACTTC

J gene: TRBJ1-1
D gene: .
clone size: .
V gene: TRBV6-2/TRBV6-3
CDR3 protein: CASSYSWPLMNTEAFF
CDR3 DNA: TGTGCCAGCAGTTATTCATGGCCCCTCATGAACACTGAAGCTTTCTTT

J gene: TRBJ1-1
D gene: TRBD1
clone size: once
V gene: TRBV5-4
CDR3 protein: CASSMDRGSTEAFF
CDR3 DNA: TGTGCCAGCAGCATGGACAGGGGGAGCACTGAAGCTTTCTTT

J gene: TRBJ1-2
D gene: .
clone size: once
V gene: TRBV30
CDR3 protein: CAWSPMVTALKGYTF
CDR3 DNA: TGTGCCTGGAGTCCCATGGTGACAGCCTTAAAGGGCTACACCTTC

J gene: TRBJ1-1
D gene: .
clone size: .
V gene: TRBV6-6
CDR3 protein: CASRWEGDTEAFF
CDR3 DNA: TGTGCCAGCCGCTGGGAGGGGGACACTGAAGCTTTCTTT

J gene: TRBJ2-1
D gene: .
clone size: .
V gene: TRBV1
CDR3 protein: CTSSQDGAGGHSSYNEQFF
CDR3 DNA: TGCACCAGCAGCCAAGACGGGGCGGGGGGCCATAGCTCCTACAATGAGCAGTTCTTC

J gene: TRBJ1-1
D gene: .
clone size: .
V gene: TRBV9
CDR3 protein: CASSPHTGEPGYTEAFF
CDR3 DNA: TGTGCCAGCAGCCCTCACACGGGGGAGCCGGGGTACACTGAAGCTTTCTTT

J gene: TRBJ2-1
D gene: .
clone size: .
V gene: TRBV14
CDR3 protein: CASSQFAGSYNEQFF
CDR3 DNA: TGTGCCAGCAGCCAGTTTGCAGGCTCCTACAATGAGCAGTTCTTC

J gene: TRBJ2-5
D gene: .
clone size: .
V gene: TRBV6-4
CDR3 protein: CASSPTPGSETQYF
CDR3 DNA: TGTGCCAGCAGTCCTACCCCGGGGAGTGAGACCCAGTACTTC

J gene: TRBJ2-7
D gene: .
clone size: few
V gene: TRBV5-4
CDR3 protein: CASSSGREYEQYF
CDR3 DNA: TGTGCCAGCAGCTCGGGCCGGGAATACGAGCAGTACTTC

J gene: TRBJ2-7
D gene: TRBD2
clone size: .
V gene: TRBV7-2
CDR3 protein: CASSPRLAAHEQYF
CDR3 DNA: TGTGCCAGCAGCCCGCGACTAGCCGCTCACGAGCAGTACTTC

J gene: TRBJ2-7
D gene: .
clone size: .
V gene: TRBV5-4
CDR3 protein: CASSDAGAALYEQYF
CDR3 DNA: TGTGCCAGCAGTGACGCGGGGGCCGCTCTCTACGAGCAGTACTTC

J gene: TRBJ2-1
D gene: TRBD2
clone size: .
V gene: TRBV19
CDR3 protein: CASSMGGSSYNEQFF
CDR3 DNA: TGTGCCAGTAGTATGGGGGGGAGCTCCTACAATGAGCAGTTCTTC

J gene: TRBJ2-1
D gene: .
clone size: .
V gene: TRBV2
CDR3 protein: CASSLGGGHNEQFF
CDR3 DNA: TGTGCCAGCAGTTTAGGAGGCGGACACAATGAGCAGTTCTTC

J gene: TRBJ2-3
D gene: .
clone size: .
V gene: TRBV12-5
CDR3 protein: CASGLGQDTDTQYF
CDR3 DNA: TGTGCTAGTGGTTTGGGACAGGACACAGATACGCAGTATTTT

J gene: TRBJ2-7
D gene: TRBD2
clone size: .
V gene: TRBV4-1
CDR3 protein: CASSPLAGGPYEQYF
CDR3 DNA: TGCGCCAGCAGCCCCCTCGCGGGGGGGCCCTACGAGCAGTACTTC

J gene: TRBJ1-1
D gene: .
clone size: once
V gene: TRBV6-5
CDR3 protein: CASSLGQNTEAFF
CDR3 DNA: TGTGCCAGCAGCCTCGGACAGAACACTGAAGCTTTCTTT

J gene: TRBJ2-1
D gene: .
clone size: .
V gene: TRBV5-6
CDR3 protein: CASSLRDSYNEQFF
CDR3 DNA: TGTGCCAGCAGCTTGCGAGATTCCTACAATGAGCAGTTCTTC

J gene: TRBJ1-5
D gene: TRBD1
clone size: .
V gene: TRBV3-1/TRBV3-2
CDR3 protein: CASSQNRGSDQPQHF
CDR3 DNA: TGTGCCAGCAGCCAAAACAGGGGGTCGGATCAGCCCCAGCATTTT

J gene: TRBJ2-5
D gene: .
clone size: .
V gene: TRBV5-1
CDR3 protein: CASSPAGTQETQYF
CDR3 DNA: TGCGCCAGCAGCCCCGCGGGGACCCAAGAGACCCAGTACTTC

J gene: TRBJ2-7
D gene: .
clone size: .
V gene: TRBV5-4
CDR3 protein: CASSLPRGDGAVF
CDR3 DNA: TGTGCCAGCAGCTTGCCCCGAGGTGACGGAGCAGTCTTC

J gene: TRBJ2-3
D gene: .
clone size: .
V gene: TRBV7-6
CDR3 protein: CASSEKPGQYFHTDTQYF
CDR3 DNA: TGTGCCAGCAGCGAAAAACCGGGTCAATATTTCCACACAGATACGCAGTATTTT

J gene: TRBJ2-7
D gene: .
clone size: .
V gene: TRBV10-2
CDR3 protein: CASSESWGPYEQYF
CDR3 DNA: TGCGCCAGCAGTGAGTCGTGGGGGCCCTACGAGCAGTACTTC

J gene: TRBJ1-4
D gene: .
clone size: .
V gene: TRBV10-2
CDR3 protein: CASSVGSEKLFF
CDR3 DNA: TGCGCCAGCAGTGTCGGGTCTGAAAAACTGTTTTTT

J gene: TRBJ1-2
D gene: .
clone size: .
V gene: TRBV6-5
CDR3 protein: CASSSPGSRVNYGYTF
CDR3 DNA: TGTGCCAGCAGTTCCCCCGGGTCGAGGGTTAACTATGGCTACACCTTC

J gene: TRBJ1-1
D gene: .
clone size: .
V gene: TRBV7-2
CDR3 protein: CASSRGGAMNTEAFF
CDR3 DNA: TGTGCCAGCAGCAGGGGCGGGGCCATGAACACTGAAGCTTTCTTT

J gene: TRBJ1-6
D gene: .
clone size: few
V gene: TRBV7-8
CDR3 protein: CASSLVWRGSTFNSPLHF
CDR3 DNA: TGTGCCAGCAGCTTAGTCTGGCGGGGCTCTACCTTTAATTCACCCCTCCACTTT

J gene: TRBJ2-1
D gene: TRBD2
clone size: .
V gene: TRBV7-8
CDR3 protein: CASSFPAGLNEQFF
CDR3 DNA: TGTGCCAGCAGCTTTCCAGCGGGACTCAATGAGCAGTTCTTC

J gene: TRBJ1-1
D gene: .
clone size: .
V gene: TRBV19
CDR3 protein: CATRNQGMNTEAFF
CDR3 DNA: TGTGCCACTAGGAATCAGGGTATGAACACTGAAGCTTTCTTT

J gene: TRBJ2-1
D gene: TRBD1
clone size: .
V gene: TRBV9
CDR3 protein: CASSVGQLGQGDEQFF
CDR3 DNA: TGTGCCAGCAGCGTAGGGCAATTAGGACAGGGGGATGAGCAGTTCTTC

J gene: TRBJ2-3
D gene: TRBD1
clone size: .
V gene: TRBV2
CDR3 protein: CASGYRGYGTDTQYF
CDR3 DNA: TGTGCCAGCGGATACAGGGGGTACGGGACAGATACGCAGTATTTT

J gene: TRBJ1-6
D gene: TRBD1
clone size: few
V gene: TRBV7-9
CDR3 protein: CASSARYLTGFNSPLHF
CDR3 DNA: TGTGCCAGCAGCGCCCGCTACTTGACAGGGTTCAATTCACCCCTCCACTTT

J gene: TRBJ2-7
D gene: TRBD1
clone size: .
V gene: TRBV18
CDR3 protein: CASSPRTGQVGYEQYF
CDR3 DNA: TGTGCCAGCTCACCACGGACGGGACAGGTGGGCTACGAGCAGTACTTC

J gene: TRBJ1-2
D gene: TRBD1
clone size: .
V gene: TRBV7-9
CDR3 protein: CASSSLGKDRGYGYTF
CDR3 DNA: TGTGCCAGCAGCTCCCTTGGGAAGGACAGGGGCTATGGCTACACCTTC

J gene: TRBJ1-2
D gene: .
clone size: .
V gene: TRBV2
CDR3 protein: CASSGGLRPVGYGYTF
CDR3 DNA: TGTGCCAGCAGTGGGGGACTCCGGCCGGTAGGCTATGGCTACACCTTC